Listed here are 18 T cell receptor beta chains from one sample, sequenced in a study of T cell changes during pregnancy in multiple sclerosis (dated by TCRdb to the late 2010s). The library was prepared using the immunoSEQ multiplex PCR assay. Entries here come from immuneACCESS through TCRdb and include only in-frame sequences with V and J called. Some clones fail to appear in such tables; in the studies checked, an unresolved V gene covers under half of the shortfall, and the cause of the remainder is unknown. Present in this sample are some 60,000 clones, over 85% of which were seen just once. The top ten constitute less than 0.45% of the sample. The sample consisted of CD4+ T cells from peripheral blood mononuclear cells, taken before pregnancy. The receptors here all came from a female donor with multiple sclerosis, enrolled in a pregnancy study.

J is TRBJ2-7 and V is TRBV7-9; TRBD2 is a possible D gene (6 bases). This CDR3 has 17 amino acids. Germline values: CDR1 SEHNR, CDR2 FQNEAQ (reference sequence). The V end lost 5 bases, the J end lost 0 bases, and 20 bases lay between the germline ends. CDR3 bases: TGTGCCAGCAGCGCCCTGGAGGGAAAAATTAACTCCTACGAGCAGTACTTC. Its translation: CASSALEGKINSYEQYF.

For this clone: A read error may account for a junction end that differs from germline. This chain links TRBV7-7 with TRBJ2-1; TRBD2 agrees at 7 bases. The CDR3 covers 13 residues. CDR1 is SSHAT, CDR2 FNYEAQ, per germline (reference sequence). The CDR3 DNA sequence: TGTGCTAGCAGCTTCCGCGGGGGCAATGAGCAGTTCTTC. Its protein product is CASSFRGGNEQFF.

This rearrangement joins TRBV28 to TRBJ1-4; the D is unclear. Germline V lookup: CDR1 MDHEN, CDR2 SYDVKM. The CDR3 loop spans 14 amino acids. Trimming shortened V by 2 bases and J by 5 bases, and 9 bases separated the two germline ends. CDR3 nucleotide sequence: TGTGCCAGCAGTTTAAATAGTCCAAATGAAAAACTGTTTTTT. The encoded protein is CASSLNSPNEKLFF. Full variable domain (remainder filled in from reference TRBV28 and TRBJ1-4): DVKVTQSSRYLVKRTGEKVFLECVQDMDHENMFWYRQDPGLGLRLIYFSYDVKMKEKGDIPEGYSVSREKKERFSLILESASTNQTSMYLCASSLNSPNEKLFFGSGTQLSVL.

This clone showed up just once. This chain links TRBV18 with TRBJ2-3; D is unresolved. The CDR3 consists of 13 residues. In germline, CDR1 is KGHSH, CDR2 LQKENI. Trimming took 3 bases from V and 7 from J, leaving 11 bases between them. The CDR3 protein is CASSPPSPNTQYF. The CDR3 DNA reads as TGTGCCAGCTCACCGCCCTCACCTAATACGCAGTATTTT.

The J gene is TRBJ1-1, the V gene TRBV28; D not certain. The CDR3 spans 17 residues. CDR1 MDHEN and CDR2 SYDVKM come from the germline V gene. The ends were cut back, 1 base at V and 0 bases at J, with 15 bases in the middle. Here the CDR3 DNA reads TGTGCCAGCAGTTTATCGCTTGGTACGTACATGAACACTGAAGCTTTCTTT. As protein: CASSLSLGTYMNTEAFF.

The chain employs TRBV28 and TRBJ2-5; TRBD2 agrees at 7 bases. The trim removed 10 bases at V and 1 base at J, leaving 9 bases unmatched. The CDR3 is 14 amino acids. CDR1 and CDR2 (germline): MDHEN, SYDVKM. CDR3 nucleotide sequence: TGTGCCATCCAGACAGCGGGAACCCAAGAGACCCAGTACTTC. Its protein is CAIQTAGTQETQYF.

This sequence joins TRBV4-3 and TRBJ2-1, with 13 nucleotides matching TRBD2. Germline CDR1 and CDR2: LGHNA and YSLEER. The CDR3 contains 16 residues. The junction had 4 bases not matched to a gene; V was cut back by 0 bases and J by 8 bases. This CDR3 is CASSQDGLAGVDEQFF. The CDR3 bases are TGCGCCAGCAGCCAAGACGGACTAGCGGGAGTTGATGAGCAGTTCTTC.

V and J are TRBV27 and TRBJ1-5; D may be TRBD1 (5 bases). Germline CDR1 and CDR2: MNHEY and SMNVEV (reference sequence). The CDR3 covers 16 residues. V was trimmed by 5 bases and J by 2 bases, leaving 16 bases between them. The CDR3 DNA sequence: TGTGCCAGCAGTGCAAACCGGGGGATCGGCAATCAGCCCCAGCATTTT. Its translation is CASSANRGIGNQPQHF.

This clone was seen only once. At the DNA level, this CDR3 is encoded by other sequences in the same sample as well. CDR3 sequence reads: CASSLGHSSYEQYF. CDR3 DNA sequence: TGCGCCAGCAGCTTGGGACATTCCTCCTACGAGCAGTACTTC. The gene calls are TRBV5-1 and TRBJ2-7; D is unresolved. This CDR3 region has 14 residues. The V gene's germline CDR1 is SGHRS and CDR2 YFSETQ. Trimming removed 0 bases at V and 0 bases at J, with 7 bases between.

This clone was seen a few times. The chain has TRBV11-2 and TRBJ2-3, with D maybe TRBD2 (6 bases). The V end lost 0 bases, the J end lost 0 bases, and 7 bases lay between the germline ends. The V gene's germline CDR1 is SGHAT and CDR2 FQNNGV. CDR3 size: 15 residues. The CDR3 DNA is TGTGCCAGCAGCTTAGAGGGGGGTAGCACAGATACGCAGTATTTT. This sequence encodes CASSLEGGSTDTQYF.

This chain links TRBV18 with TRBJ2-3; D uncertain. The CDR3 is 13 amino acids. Trimming took off 3 bases at V and 0 bases at J, with 4 bases between the two ends. CDR1 is KGHSH, CDR2 LQKENI, per germline. CDR3 residues: CASSPLSTDTQYF. The CDR3 DNA follows: TGTGCCAGCTCACCCCTGAGCACAGATACGCAGTATTTT.

V is TRBV7-9 and J is TRBJ1-2, with D perhaps matching TRBD1 (5 bases). This CDR3 contains 13 residues. Trimming pared 1 base from V and 4 bases from J, leaving 7 bases between. Per the germline V gene, CDR1 is SEHNR and CDR2 is FQNEAQ (reference sequence). In nucleotides, the CDR3 is TGTGCCAGCAGCTTAGGAGACAGCTATGGCTACACCTTC. Its translation is CASSLGDSYGYTF.

The chain joins TRBV6-1 to TRBJ2-7, with D unresolved. The CDR3 contains 12 residues. V lost 2 bases and J lost 1, with 3 bases in between. From germline, CDR1 is MNHNS and CDR2 SASEGT. The CDR3 DNA follows: TGTGCCAGCAGTGAACTTTCCTACGAGCAGTACTTC. As protein: CASSELSYEQYF.

This sequence joins TRBV7-6 and TRBJ2-3, with D possibly matching TRBD2 (6 bases). This CDR3 contains 18 residues. Germline loops: CDR1 SGHVS, CDR2 FNYEAQ. Trimming took off 1 base at V and 4 bases at J, with 21 bases between the two ends. This CDR3 is CASSLVGATRTTPDTQYF. In DNA, the CDR3 is TGTGCCAGCAGCTTAGTAGGGGCGACTAGGACGACCCCAGATACGCAGTATTTT.

A note on this clone: One junction end does not reproduce the germline sequence, and a read error may be involved. This rearrangement joins TRBV7-7 to TRBJ2-1; 8 positions agree with TRBD1. The CDR3 totals 15 residues. Per the germline V gene, CDR1 is SSHAT and CDR2 is FNYEAQ (reference sequence). The CDR3 is CASSSAGGTYNEQFF. The CDR3 DNA sequence: TGTGCTAGCAGCTCAGCAGGGGGCACCTACAATGAGCAGTTCTTC.

There are a few counts of this clone. This rearrangement joins TRBV2 to TRBJ2-7; D is perhaps TRBD2 (5 bases). The germline CDR1 and CDR2 sequences are SNHLY and FYNNEI. Trimming stripped 3 bases from V and 11 bases from J, with 11 bases between. CDR3 size: 11 residues. This chain's CDR3 is CASSERAAEYF. The CDR3 nucleotides are TGTGCCAGCAGTGAGAGGGCAGCGGAGTACTTC. The complete variable domain, with remaining parts taken from reference TRBV2 and TRBJ2-7, reads EPEVTQTPSHQVTQMGQEVILRCVPISNHLYFYWYRQILGQKVEFLVSFYNNEISEKSEIFDDQFSVERPDGSNFTLKIRSTKLEDSAMYFCASSERAAEYFGPGTRLTVT.

The chain combines TRBV19 with TRBJ2-3, with 11 bases aligning to TRBD2. Germline trimming cut 10 bases from V and 6 bases from J; bases unmatched to any gene: 3. CDR1 LNHDA and CDR2 SQIVND come from the germline V gene (reference sequence). This CDR3 comprises 12 residues. The DNA of the CDR3 is TGTGCCACCAGACTAGCGGGGGATACGCAGTATTTT. Its translation is CATRLAGDTQYF.

The V call is TRBV19, the J call TRBJ1-2; TRBD1 matches at 7 bases. Germline lookup yields CDR1 LNHDA and CDR2 SQIVND (reference sequence). The CDR3 runs to 15 residues. The ends lost 3 bases at V and 4 bases at J; junction bases unmatched: 8. CDR3 protein: CASSILTGSTYGYTF. The CDR3 DNA reads TGTGCCAGTAGTATCTTGACAGGGTCAACCTATGGCTACACCTTC.